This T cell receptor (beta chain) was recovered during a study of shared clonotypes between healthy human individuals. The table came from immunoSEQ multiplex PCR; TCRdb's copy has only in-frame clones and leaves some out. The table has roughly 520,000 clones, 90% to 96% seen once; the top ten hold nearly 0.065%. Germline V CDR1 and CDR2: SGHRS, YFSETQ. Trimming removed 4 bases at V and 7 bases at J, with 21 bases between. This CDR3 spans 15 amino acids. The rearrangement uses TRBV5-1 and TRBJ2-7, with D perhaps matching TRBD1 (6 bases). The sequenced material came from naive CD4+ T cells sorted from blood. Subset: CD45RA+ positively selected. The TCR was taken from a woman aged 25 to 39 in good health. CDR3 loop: CASSRARGFSLEQYF. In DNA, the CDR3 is TGCGCCAGCAGCCGGGCGAGGGGGTTCTCCCTTGAGCAGTACTTC. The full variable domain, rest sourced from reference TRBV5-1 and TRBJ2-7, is KAGVTQTPRYLIKTRGQQVTLSCSPISGHRSVSWYQQTPGQGLQFLFEYFSETQRNKGNFPGRFSGRQFSNSRSEMNVSTLELGDSALYLCASSRARGFSLEQYFGPGTRLTVT.